Listed here is a single T cell receptor beta chain. J lost 7 bases, V lost 3 bases, and 6 bases had no gene match. Germline V gene sequence: CDR1 SGHTA, CDR2 FQGNSA. CDR3 length: 16 amino acids. These data belong to a study of blood T cell repertoires in COVID-19. Overall study: Specimens from acute and convalescent COVID-19 originated in the United States, Italy and Spain. From T cells, B-cell-depleted T cells, or PBMCs came the material, which was cDNA or gDNA.

How the authors handled the data: Estimation of nucleated cell counts relied on the amplification of reference gene primers. The assay was immunoSEQ multiplex PCR, and TCRdb's table has in-frame clones only and misses some. The V and J calls and the clone size are those of that table, but D and trimming were determined from the DNA. This table holds about 220,000 clones, around 80% found once. The genes are TRBV7-2 and TRBJ2-1; 13 nucleotides match TRBD2. The sample was peripheral blood. The TCR originated in an older woman with acute or convalescent COVID-19. This CDR3 reads CASSFFTSGGVNEQFF. In nucleotides, the CDR3 is TGTGCCAGCAGCTTCTTTACTAGCGGGGGGGTAAATGAGCAGTTCTTC.